This TCR beta chain was recorded in a study of blood T cell repertoires in COVID-19. Trimming at V came to 6 bases and at J to 4 bases, leaving 11 bases not matched to a gene. This CDR3 region has 15 residues. Germline V gene lookup returns CDR1 LGHNT and CDR2 FRNRAP. Across about 22 US areas, participants ranged in age from roughly 18 to 89 years. Participant-given clinical history determined each cohort assignment. This clone was detected only a few times. Repertoires were generated with immunoSEQ multiplex PCR, while TCRdb's copy carries only in-frame clones and drops some. The sample has 200,000 to 250,000 clones; roughly 90% are singletons.

The sequencing input was PBMCs or T cells enriched from blood (not recorded which). The TCR originated in a woman in her forties with acute COVID-19. The gene calls are TRBV12-5 and TRBJ1-1, with 7 bases that match TRBD1. As DNA, the CDR3 is TGTGCTAGTGGAAGGGAAGGGGGCGCCGGCACTGAAGCTTTCTTT. It translates to CASGREGGAGTEAFF.